The present entry profiles one TCR beta chain with its context. What it binds is not known. In the PCR, 60 Vbeta and 13 Jbeta primers were used. Sequenced by immunoSEQ multiplex PCR; TCRdb stores in-frame clones only, minus some. The repertoire table contains about 120,000 clones. This specimen belongs to a study of cytomegalovirus exposure and HLA in healthy donors. Trimming removed 5 bases at V and 2 bases at J, with 8 bases between. CDR3 size: 13 residues. CDR1 is SGDLS and CDR2 is YYNGEE in the germline V gene. Overall study findings and caveats: It was reported that TCR beta sequences correctly inferred the HLA-A and HLA-B alleles for most subjects.

The rearrangement links TRBV9 to TRBJ1-3; maybe TRBD1 (6 bases). The sequenced sample was PBMCs. This clonotype was obtained from a woman aged 35 to 49 in good health and CMV-seropositive. The CDR3 here is CASRAGAGNTIYF. For the CDR3, the DNA is TGTGCCAGCAGAGCAGGGGCTGGAAACACCATATATTTT.